One and the same sample provided the 9 T cell receptor beta chains below, sequenced in a study of technical replicates of blood from several donors. Here immunoSEQ multiplex PCR was the method, and the copy in TCRdb shows in-frame clones only, minus some. The table includes about 69,000 clones, 75% to 90% detected once. The sequencing input was PBMCs. The receptors shown here come from a human donor in good health. Some clones in this sample may be carry-over from other donors' samples.

The gene calls are TRBV19 and TRBJ2-7, with TRBD1 matching over 9 bases. Germline V gene data show CDR1 as LNHDA and CDR2 as SQIVND (reference sequence). The CDR3 totals 15 residues. J lost 7 bases, V lost 3 bases, and 10 bases had no gene match. Here the CDR3 DNA reads TGTGCCAGTAGTATCCTGGTACAGGGGGCGCGGGAGCAGTACTTC. The encoded protein is CASSILVQGAREQYF.

The CDR3: CASSDDRNLGNTIYF. CDR3 nucleotide sequence: TGTGCCAGTAGCGATGACAGGAACCTTGGAAACACCATATATTTT. This sequence joins TRBV19 and TRBJ1-3; possibly TRBD1 for D (6 bases). V lost 6 bases and J lost 3, with 15 bases in between. CDR3 size: 15 residues. CDR1 is LNHDA, CDR2 SQIVND, per germline (reference sequence).

This chain uses TRBV7-2 with TRBJ2-3; TRBD2 is a possible D gene (6 bases). V was shortened by 2 bases and J by 0 bases, with 12 bases between the two germline ends. The CDR3 runs to 16 residues. In germline, CDR1 is SGHTA, CDR2 FQGNSA. CDR3 sequence: CASSLLLAGSTDTQYF. In DNA, the CDR3 is TGTGCCAGCAGCTTACTACTGGCGGGAAGCACAGATACGCAGTATTTT.

The J gene is TRBJ2-1, the V gene TRBV4-3; 11 bases align to TRBD2. Unmatched junction bases numbered 5, after V lost 0 bases and J lost 7 bases. This CDR3 is 16 amino acids long. Germline CDR1 is LGHNA and CDR2 is YSLEER. The CDR3, as DNA: TGCGCCAGCAGCCAAGATGTATTAGCGGGAGGGAATGAGCAGTTCTTC. Protein: CASSQDVLAGGNEQFF.

This clone has a single count. The chain links TRBV7-9 to TRBJ1-3; possible D gene TRBD1, 5 bases. This CDR3 spans 14 amino acids. Germline-derived CDR1 and CDR2 are SEHNR and FQNEAQ (reference sequence). Between the trimmed V and J ends, which lost 4 bases and 2 bases, there was a span of 9 bases. The CDR3 DNA sequence: TGTGCCAGCAGCTCGCGGGGGACTGGAAACACCATATATTTT. This gives the protein CASSSRGTGNTIYF.

This clone was picked up one time. This chain joins TRBV4-1 and TRBJ2-2; D gene unclear. V lost 3 bases and J 3 bases, leaving 8 bases between the germline ends. Germline V CDR1 and CDR2: MGHRA, YSYEKL. The CDR3 extends over 14 amino acids. The CDR3 sequence: CASSQAQYTGELFF. CDR3 bases: TGCGCCAGCAGCCAGGCTCAGTACACCGGGGAGCTGTTTTTT.

The V gene is TRBV6-5, the J gene TRBJ1-2; TRBD1 matches 10 bases. Trimming cost V 7 bases and J 4 bases; bases outside gene matches: 9. The V gene's germline CDR1 is MNHEY and CDR2 SVGAGI. This CDR3 comprises 15 residues. Written as DNA, the CDR3 is TGTGCCAGCAACTGGAGGGGACAGGGGACCTATGGCTACACCTTC. Its protein product is CASNWRGQGTYGYTF.

The V call is TRBV7-2, the J call TRBJ2-7, with 9 bases aligning to TRBD1. This CDR3 spans 13 amino acids. J lost 4 bases, V lost 5 bases, and 3 bases had no gene match. CDR1 is SGHTA, CDR2 FQGNSA, per germline. The CDR3 protein is CASSPGQGYEQYF. CDR3 nucleotide sequence: TGTGCCAGCAGCCCGGGACAGGGTTACGAGCAGTACTTC.

The chain employs TRBV4-2 and TRBJ1-1; weak D call: TRBD1 (5 bases). V was pared by 1 base and J by 4 bases, with 13 bases between. This CDR3 comprises 15 residues. The V gene's germline CDR1 is LGHNA and CDR2 YNFKEQ. The CDR3 protein is CASSQASPGSTEAFF. DNA for the CDR3: TGTGCCAGCAGCCAAGCATCCCCAGGGTCCACTGAAGCTTTCTTT.